The clone carrying this T cell receptor beta chain was counted between two and nine times. The antigen is undetermined. J gave up 6 bases and V 4 bases, and 2 bases lay outside the gene matches. CDR1 is KGHDR, CDR2 SFDVKD, per germline. The CDR3 loop spans 13 amino acids. The data stem from a study of response to subunit inactivated influenza vaccine. Study results and caveats: Each seasonal influenza vaccination, the authors suggested, recruits few new T cells.

A single record per CDR3 protein comes from TCRdb applying MiXCR to the RT-PCR reads. The data show approximately 290,000 distinct CDR3 sequences, about 20% seen once. J is TRBJ1-5 and V is TRBV24-1; the match to TRBD1 covers 7 bases. Material: PBMCs from blood, obtained less than 22 months after vaccination. This receptor was obtained from a man between 50 and 75 years old who received an inactivated influenza vaccine. CDR3 residues: CATSETGRQPQHF. CDR3 DNA: TGTGCCACCAGTGAGACAGGGCGTCAGCCCCAGCATTTT.